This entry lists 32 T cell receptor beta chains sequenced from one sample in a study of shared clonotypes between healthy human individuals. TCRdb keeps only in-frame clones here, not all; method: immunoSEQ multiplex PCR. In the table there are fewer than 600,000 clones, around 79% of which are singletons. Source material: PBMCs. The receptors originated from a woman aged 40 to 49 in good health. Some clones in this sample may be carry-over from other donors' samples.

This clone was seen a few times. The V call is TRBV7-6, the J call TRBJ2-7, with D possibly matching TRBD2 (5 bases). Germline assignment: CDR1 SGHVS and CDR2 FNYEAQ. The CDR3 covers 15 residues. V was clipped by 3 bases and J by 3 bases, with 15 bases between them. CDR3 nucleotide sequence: TGTGCCAGCAGCTTTGAGGCGGACTCCCTCTACGAGCAGTACTTC. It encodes CASSFEADSLYEQYF.

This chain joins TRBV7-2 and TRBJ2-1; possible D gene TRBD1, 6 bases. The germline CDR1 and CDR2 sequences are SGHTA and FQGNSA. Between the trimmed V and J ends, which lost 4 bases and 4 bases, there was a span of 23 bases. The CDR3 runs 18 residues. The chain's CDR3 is CASSSRDTARPLYNEQFF. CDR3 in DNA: TGTGCCAGCAGCTCGAGGGACACGGCTCGTCCTTTATACAATGAGCAGTTCTTC.

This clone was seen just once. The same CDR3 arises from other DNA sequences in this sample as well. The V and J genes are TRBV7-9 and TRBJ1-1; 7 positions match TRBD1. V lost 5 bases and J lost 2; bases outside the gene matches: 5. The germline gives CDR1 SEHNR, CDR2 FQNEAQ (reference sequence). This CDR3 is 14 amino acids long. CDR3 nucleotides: TGTGCCAGCAGCCTGGGACAGATAAACACTGAAGCTTTCTTT. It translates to CASSLGQINTEAFF.

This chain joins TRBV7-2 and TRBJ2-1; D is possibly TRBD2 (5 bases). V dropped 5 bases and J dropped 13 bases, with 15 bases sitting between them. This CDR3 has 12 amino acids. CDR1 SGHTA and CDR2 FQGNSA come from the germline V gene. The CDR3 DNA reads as TGTGCCAGCAGCGACTACGTGGGATTTCAGTTCTTC. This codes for CASSDYVGFQFF.

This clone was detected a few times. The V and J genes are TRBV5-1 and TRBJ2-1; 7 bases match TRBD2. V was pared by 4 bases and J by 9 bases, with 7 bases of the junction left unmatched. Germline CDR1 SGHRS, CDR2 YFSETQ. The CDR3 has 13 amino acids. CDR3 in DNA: TGCGCCAGCAGCATACGGACTAGGGTTGAGCAGTTCTTC. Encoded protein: CASSIRTRVEQFF.

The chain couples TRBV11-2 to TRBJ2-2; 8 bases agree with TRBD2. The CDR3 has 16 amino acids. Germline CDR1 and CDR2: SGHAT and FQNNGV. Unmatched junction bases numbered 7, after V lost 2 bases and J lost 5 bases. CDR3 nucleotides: TGTGCCAGCAGCTTAATTGCTAGCGGGTGGACCGGGGAGCTGTTTTTT. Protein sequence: CASSLIASGWTGELFF.

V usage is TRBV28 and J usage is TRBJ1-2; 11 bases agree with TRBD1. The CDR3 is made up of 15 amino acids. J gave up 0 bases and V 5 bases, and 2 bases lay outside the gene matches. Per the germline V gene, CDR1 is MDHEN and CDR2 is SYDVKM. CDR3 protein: CASSPGQGANYGYTF. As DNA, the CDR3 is TGTGCCAGCAGTCCGGGACAGGGGGCTAACTATGGCTACACCTTC.

The CDR3 here is CAWFPGTSAYNEQFF. The CDR3 region has the DNA TGTGCCTGGTTCCCCGGGACTAGCGCTTACAATGAGCAGTTCTTC. V is TRBV30 and J is TRBJ2-1; 10 bases align to TRBD2. This CDR3 spans 15 amino acids. The germline CDR1 and CDR2 sequences are GTSNPN and SVGIG (reference sequence). Germline trimming cut 5 bases from V and 4 bases from J; bases unmatched to any gene: 8.

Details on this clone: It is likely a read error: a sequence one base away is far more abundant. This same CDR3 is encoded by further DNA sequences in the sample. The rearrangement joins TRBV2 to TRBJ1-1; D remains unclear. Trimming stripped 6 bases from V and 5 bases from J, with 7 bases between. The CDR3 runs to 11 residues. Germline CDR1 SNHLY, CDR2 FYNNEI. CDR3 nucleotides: TGTGCCAGCAGGGAGAATACTGAAGCTTTCTTT. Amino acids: CASRENTEAFF. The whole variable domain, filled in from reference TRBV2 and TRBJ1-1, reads EPEVTQTPSHQVTQMGQEVILRCVPISNHLYFYWYRQILGQKVEFLVSFYNNEISEKSEIFDDQFSVERPDGSNFTLKIRSTKLEDSAMYFCASRENTEAFFGQGTRLTVV.

The CDR3 here is CAWSVYDRQNTEAFF. DNA of the CDR3: TGTGCCTGGAGTGTTTATGACAGGCAGAACACTGAAGCTTTCTTT. The chain links TRBV30 to TRBJ1-1; D possibly corresponds to TRBD1 (6 bases). Germline V gene data show CDR1 as GTSNPN and CDR2 as SVGIG (reference sequence). The CDR3 covers 15 residues. V lost 0 bases to trimming and J lost 1 base, with 12 bases between them.

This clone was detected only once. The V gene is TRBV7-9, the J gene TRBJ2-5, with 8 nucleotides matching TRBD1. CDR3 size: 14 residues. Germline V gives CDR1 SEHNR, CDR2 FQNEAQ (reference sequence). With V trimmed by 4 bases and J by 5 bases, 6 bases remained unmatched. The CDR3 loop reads CASSSDRDGETQYF. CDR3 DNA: TGTGCCAGCAGCTCGGACAGGGATGGGGAGACCCAGTACTTC.

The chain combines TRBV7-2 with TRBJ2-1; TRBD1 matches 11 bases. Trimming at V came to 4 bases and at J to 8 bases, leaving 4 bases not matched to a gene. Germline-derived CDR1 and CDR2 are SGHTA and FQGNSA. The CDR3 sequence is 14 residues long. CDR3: CASSWDRGSDEQFF. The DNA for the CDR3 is TGTGCCAGCAGCTGGGACAGGGGGTCAGATGAGCAGTTCTTC.

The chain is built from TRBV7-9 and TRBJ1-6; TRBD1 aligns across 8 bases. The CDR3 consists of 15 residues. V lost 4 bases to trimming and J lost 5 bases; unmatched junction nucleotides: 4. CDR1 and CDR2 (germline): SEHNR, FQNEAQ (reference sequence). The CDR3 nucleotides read TGTGCCAGCAGCTGGTGGGACAGGAATAATTCACCCCTCCACTTT. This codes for CASSWWDRNNSPLHF.

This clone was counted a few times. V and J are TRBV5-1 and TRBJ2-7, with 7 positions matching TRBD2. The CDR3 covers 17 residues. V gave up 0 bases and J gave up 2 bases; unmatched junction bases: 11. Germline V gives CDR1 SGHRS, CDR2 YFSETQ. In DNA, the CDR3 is TGCGCCAGCAGCTTGGCTCTGTGGCTAGCGGACCCCTACGAGCAGTACTTC. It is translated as CASSLALWLADPYEQYF.

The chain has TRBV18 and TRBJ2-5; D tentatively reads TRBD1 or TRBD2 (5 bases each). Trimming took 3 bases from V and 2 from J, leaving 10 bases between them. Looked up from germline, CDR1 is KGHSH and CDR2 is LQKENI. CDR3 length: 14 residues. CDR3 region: CASSPGWGQETQYF. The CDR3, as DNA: TGTGCCAGCTCACCCGGGTGGGGGCAAGAGACCCAGTACTTC.

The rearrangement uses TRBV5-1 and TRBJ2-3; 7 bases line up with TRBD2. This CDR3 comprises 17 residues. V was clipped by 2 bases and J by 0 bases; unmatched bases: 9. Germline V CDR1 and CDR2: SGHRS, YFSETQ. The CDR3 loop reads CASSLAGTNPSTDTQYF. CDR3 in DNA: TGCGCCAGCAGCTTAGCGGGAACAAATCCTAGCACAGATACGCAGTATTTT.

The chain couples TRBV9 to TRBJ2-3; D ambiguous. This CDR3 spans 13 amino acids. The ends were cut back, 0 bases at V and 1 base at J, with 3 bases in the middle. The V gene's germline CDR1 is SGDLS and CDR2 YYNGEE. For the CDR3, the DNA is TGTGCCAGCAGCGTAGAGCGCACAGATACGCAGTATTTT. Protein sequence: CASSVERTDTQYF.

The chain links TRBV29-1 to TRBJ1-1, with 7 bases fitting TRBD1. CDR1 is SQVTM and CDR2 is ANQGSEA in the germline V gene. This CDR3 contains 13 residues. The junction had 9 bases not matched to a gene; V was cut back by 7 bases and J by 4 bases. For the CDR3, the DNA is TGCAGCGGGGTTACAGGGGAGGGCACTGAAGCTTTCTTT. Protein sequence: CSGVTGEGTEAFF.

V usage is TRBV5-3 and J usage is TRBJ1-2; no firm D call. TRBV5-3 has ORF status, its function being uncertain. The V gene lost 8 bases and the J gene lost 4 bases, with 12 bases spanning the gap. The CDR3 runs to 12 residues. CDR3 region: CASSDNIYGYTF. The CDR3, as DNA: TGTGCCAGCAGCGATAACATCTATGGCTACACCTTC.

This CDR3 is CAISEFVGSGANVLTF. The CDR3 nucleotides are TGTGCCATCAGTGAGTTTGTAGGGTCTGGGGCCAACGTCCTGACTTTC. The J gene is TRBJ2-6, the V gene TRBV10-3; no definite D call. The length of the CDR3 is 16 residues. The germline V gene encodes CDR1 ENHRY and CDR2 SYGVKD. Trimming removed 1 base from V and 1 base from J, with 8 bases in between.

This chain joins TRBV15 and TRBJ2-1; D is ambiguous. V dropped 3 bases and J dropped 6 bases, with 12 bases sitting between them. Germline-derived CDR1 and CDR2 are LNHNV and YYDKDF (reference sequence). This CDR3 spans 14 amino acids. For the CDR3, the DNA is TGTGCCACCAGCAGTCCGGACCGCCTCAATGAGCAGTTCTTC. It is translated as CATSSPDRLNEQFF.

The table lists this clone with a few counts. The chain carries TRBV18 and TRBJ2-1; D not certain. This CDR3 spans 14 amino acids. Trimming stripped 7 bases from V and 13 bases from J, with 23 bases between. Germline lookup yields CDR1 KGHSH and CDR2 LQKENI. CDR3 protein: CASFSVPMRYIQFF. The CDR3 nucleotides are TGTGCCAGCTTCTCGGTCCCCATGCGCTATATTCAGTTCTTC.

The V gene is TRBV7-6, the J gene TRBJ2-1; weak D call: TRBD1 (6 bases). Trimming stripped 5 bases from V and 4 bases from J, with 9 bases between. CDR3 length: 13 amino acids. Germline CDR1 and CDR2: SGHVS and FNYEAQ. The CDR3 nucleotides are TGTGCCAGCAGCCCTGGACAGTACAATGAGCAGTTCTTC. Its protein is CASSPGQYNEQFF.

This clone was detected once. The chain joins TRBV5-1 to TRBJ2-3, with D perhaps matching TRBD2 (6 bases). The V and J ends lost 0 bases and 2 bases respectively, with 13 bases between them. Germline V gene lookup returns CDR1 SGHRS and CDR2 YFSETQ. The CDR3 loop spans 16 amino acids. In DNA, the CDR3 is TGCGCCAGCAGCTTGGCTCTGCGGGGTTTCACAGATACGCAGTATTTT. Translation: CASSLALRGFTDTQYF.

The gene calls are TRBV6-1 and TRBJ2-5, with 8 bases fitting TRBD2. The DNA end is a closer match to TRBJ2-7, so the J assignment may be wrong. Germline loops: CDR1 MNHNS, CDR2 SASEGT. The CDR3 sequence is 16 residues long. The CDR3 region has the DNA TGTGCCAGCAGTGAAGCCCGGGGGGGCTCTACCTACGAGCAGTACTTC. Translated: CASSEARGGSTYEQYF.

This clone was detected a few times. CDR3 loop: CASSLLVAGEEKLFF. DNA of the CDR3: TGTGCCAGCAGTTTATTGGTGGCAGGCGAGGAAAAACTGTTTTTT. The rearrangement joins TRBV27 to TRBJ1-4, with D hard to call. The CDR3 is 15 amino acids. Looked up from germline, CDR1 is MNHEY and CDR2 is SMNVEV (reference sequence). V lost 1 base and J lost 8, with 14 bases in between.

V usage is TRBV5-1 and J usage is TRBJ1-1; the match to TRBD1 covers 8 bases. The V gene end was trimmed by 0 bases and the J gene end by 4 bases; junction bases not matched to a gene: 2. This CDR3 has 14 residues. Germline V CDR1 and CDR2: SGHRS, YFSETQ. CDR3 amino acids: CASSLGTGSTEAFF. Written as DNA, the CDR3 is TGCGCCAGCAGCTTGGGGACAGGGTCCACTGAAGCTTTCTTT.

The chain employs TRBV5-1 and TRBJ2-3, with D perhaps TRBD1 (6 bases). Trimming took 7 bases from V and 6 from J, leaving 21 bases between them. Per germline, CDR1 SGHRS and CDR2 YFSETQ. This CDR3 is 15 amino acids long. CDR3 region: CASHRRGSQEDTQYF. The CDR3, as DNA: TGCGCCAGCCATAGAAGGGGGTCGCAGGAGGATACGCAGTATTTT.

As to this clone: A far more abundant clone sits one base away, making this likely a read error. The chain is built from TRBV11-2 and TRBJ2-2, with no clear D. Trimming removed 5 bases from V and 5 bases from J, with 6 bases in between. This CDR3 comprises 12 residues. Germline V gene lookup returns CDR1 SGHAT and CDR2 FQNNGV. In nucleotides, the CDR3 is TGTGCCAGCAGCCTGGGGACCGGGGAGCTGTTTTTT. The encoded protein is CASSLGTGELFF.

CDR3 sequence reads: CSVGRVGTGELFF. The CDR3 nucleotides read TGCAGCGTGGGTCGGGTGGGCACCGGGGAGCTGTTTTTT. This rearrangement joins TRBV29-1 to TRBJ2-2; D unresolved. V was pared by 6 bases and J by 4 bases, with 12 bases between. Germline V gives CDR1 SQVTM, CDR2 ANQGSEA. This CDR3 has 13 residues.

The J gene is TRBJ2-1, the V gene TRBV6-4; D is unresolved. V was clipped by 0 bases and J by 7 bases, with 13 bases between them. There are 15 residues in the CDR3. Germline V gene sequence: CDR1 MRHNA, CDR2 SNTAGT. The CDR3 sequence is CASSDSVASLNEQFF. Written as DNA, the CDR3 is TGTGCCAGCAGTGACTCGGTGGCCTCTTTGAATGAGCAGTTCTTC.

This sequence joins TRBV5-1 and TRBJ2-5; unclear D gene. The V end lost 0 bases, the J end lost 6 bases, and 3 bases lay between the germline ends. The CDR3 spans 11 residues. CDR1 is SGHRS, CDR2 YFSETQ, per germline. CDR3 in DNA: TGCGCCAGCAGCTTGGAGCAGACCCAGTACTTC. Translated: CASSLEQTQYF.